Included here is one T cell receptor (beta chain) sequence, with context. Its antigen is undetermined. The data stem from a study of T-cell reconstitution after alpha-beta-depleted transplantation in children. Points from the study as a whole: At one year after transplant, newly produced T cells mostly accounted for T-cell counts and diversity. Reports say that about two months after transplant, the alpha-beta T cells came out of several hundred graft clones that had expanded. Diversity of TCRbeta at day 60 was high in some patients, arising from surviving recipient T cells and thymic progenitors.

This CDR3 has 15 amino acids. Germline assignment: CDR1 KGHSH and CDR2 LQKENI. Trimming shortened V by 2 bases and J by 1 base, and 11 bases separated the two germline ends. A TCRbeta library incorporating unique molecular identifiers was prepared. TCRdb re-called the PCR reads with MiXCR, one entry per CDR3 protein. The sample contains approximately 980,000 distinct CDR3 sequences, about 30% of which appear only once. The TCR originated in a boy younger than two who had a stem cell transplant for SCID, so the T cells may come from the graft donor. The V call is TRBV18, the J call TRBJ2-5, with unresolved D. The sequences come from PBMCs, mostly from graft donor cells, collected 360 days after TCRalphabeta/CD19-depleted stem cell transplant. CDR3 bases: TGTGCCAGCTCACCAGTCCGGCAGCTCCAAGAGACCCAGTACTTC. Translating it yields CASSPVRQLQETQYF.